This T cell receptor beta chain appears in the sequencing data of a study of T cells in Graves' hyperthyroidism and ophthalmopathy. Looked up from germline, CDR1 is MNHNS and CDR2 is SASEGT. The CDR3 runs to 11 residues. V gave up 5 bases and J gave up 7 bases, with 8 bases separating them. Broader study findings: With a median lead of roughly 6.2 months before onset, the model predicted ophthalmopathy.

TCR beta CDR3 regions were amplified from RNA transcripts. HTBI primers were employed in a first-round RT-PCR of the TCR CDR3. Using its own MiXCR run on the multiplex PCR reads, TCRdb lists one record per CDR3 protein. The data hold 500,000 to 550,000 distinct CDR3 sequences, with less than 20% observed a single time. This clonotype was seen repeatedly, ten times or more. What it recognizes is unknown. Duration under 3 months, a NOSPECS grade of at least 4, and a Clinical Activity Score of at least 3 characterized the ophthalmopathy patients. Clinical symptoms, serum thyroxine and TRAb, thyroid ultrasound and orbital computed tomography together formed the diagnostic basis.

The clonotype was recovered from a man aged 35 to 55 with Graves' ophthalmopathy. This chain links TRBV6-1 with TRBJ2-5; D gene uncertain. The sequenced material came from blood. This CDR3 reads CASSTQRTQYF. DNA of the CDR3: TGTGCCAGCAGTACCCAGAGGACCCAGTACTTC.